This T cell receptor beta chain was sequenced for a study of Tregs in tolerant kidney transplant recipients. Measured with immunoSEQ multiplex PCR; TCRdb has only the in-frame clones, and not every one. The sample shows some 110,000 clones, 85% to 95% of them seen only once. Unstimulated regulatory T cells (CD4+CD25+CD127-), CD4+CD25- non-regulatory cells, CD4 and CD8 cells were FACS-sorted from thawed PBMCs. As concerns this clone: Antigen unknown.

Trimming cost V 4 bases and J 0 bases, with 4 bases left between them. In germline, CDR1 is SQVTM, CDR2 ANQGSEA. CDR3 length: 13 amino acids. Study-level points and caveats: Few patients were studied, so findings need validation in larger groups. No direct test of biological reproducibility was done here.

The V call is TRBV29-1, the J call TRBJ1-6; D is ambiguous. This sequence was found in a human donor in good health. The sequenced material came from CD4+ T cells from blood. CDR3 region: CSVGDSYNSPLHF. CDR3 in DNA: TGCAGCGTTGGGGACTCCTATAATTCACCCCTCCACTTT. Drawing the rest from reference TRBV29-1 and TRBJ1-6, the complete variable domain is SAVISQKPSRDICQRGTSLTIQCQVDSQVTMMFWYRQQPGQSLTLIATANQGSEATYESGFVIDKFPISRPNLTFSTLTVSNMSPEDSSIYLCSVGDSYNSPLHFGNGTRLTVT.